The 11 T cell receptor beta chains listed next were all sequenced from one sample in a study of human T cells and chemical hapten exposure. One entry per CDR3 protein results from TCRdb running MiXCR on the RACE reads. Found here are some 360,000 distinct CDR3 sequences, less than 6.5% of them singletons; the top ten hold 2.6%. Time point specified: pre-sensitization, week 0. Treatment meaning: therapeutic diphenylcyclopropenone sensitization with weekly scalp DPC. Sequences were derived from whole blood, sampled in connection with sensitization to the hapten diphenylcyclopropenone (DPC). Receptors originate from a woman aged 50 to 60 with alopecia areata. Some clones in this sample may be carry-over from other donors' samples.

This chain links TRBV6-2 or TRBV6-3 with TRBJ2-5; D gene ambiguous. With 0 bases removed from V and 0 bases from J, the gap between germline ends came to 5 bases. This CDR3 has 14 amino acids. The germline CDR1 and CDR2 sequences are MNHEY and SVGEGT. The CDR3 nucleotides read TGTGCCAGCAGTTACTCCGAGTACCAAGAGACCCAGTACTTC. As protein: CASSYSEYQETQYF.

This clonotype was counted at least ten times. The chain has TRBV12-3 or TRBV12-4 and TRBJ2-3; 9 nucleotides align to TRBD1. This CDR3 spans 16 amino acids. The V gene end was trimmed by 6 bases and the J gene end by 2 bases; junction bases not matched to a gene: 9. CDR3 in amino acids: CASSWDRAELTDTQYF. CDR3 nucleotides: TGTGCCAGCAGCTGGGACAGGGCCGAGCTCACAGATACGCAGTATTTT.

In its sample, this clonotype was seen many times. The chain uses TRBV10-1 and TRBJ2-7; TRBD2 is a possible D gene (5 bases). CDR3 length equals 12 residues. From germline, CDR1 is WNHNN and CDR2 SYGVQD (reference sequence). V shed 3 bases and J shed 5 bases, with 8 bases lying between them. CDR3 coding DNA: TGCGCCAGCAGTGACCGGGGAAACGAGCAGTACTTC. It specifies CASSDRGNEQYF.

The chain has TRBV27 and TRBJ2-1, with TRBD1 matching over 11 bases. CDR3 size: 14 residues. Per the germline V gene, CDR1 is MNHEY and CDR2 is SMNVEV (reference sequence). Unmatched junction bases numbered 5, after V lost 5 bases and J lost 8 bases. CDR3 sequence: CASSKGQGGDEQFF. The CDR3 nucleotides read TGTGCCAGCAGTAAGGGACAGGGGGGAGATGAGCAGTTCTTC.

A few counts support this clonotype. The rearrangement joins TRBV19 to TRBJ2-2; no firm D call. Germline V gene sequence: CDR1 LNHDA, CDR2 SQIVND (reference sequence). The CDR3 totals 15 residues. Deletions cut 2 bases from V and 1 base from J, with 8 bases between. The CDR3 protein is CASSIRDKNTGELFF. CDR3 nucleotide sequence: TGTGCCAGTAGTATACGAGACAAGAACACCGGGGAGCTGTTTTTT.

This clonotype has more than one count but fewer than ten. The chain links TRBV20-1 to TRBJ2-5; 9 nucleotides line up with TRBD2. The CDR3 contains 13 residues. V was clipped by 8 bases and J by 5 bases; unmatched bases: 9. CDR1 is DFQATT, CDR2 SNEGSKA, per germline (reference sequence). The CDR3 DNA sequence: TGCAGTCTAAGGGCGGGGGGGCTTGAGACCCAGTACTTC. It translates to CSLRAGGLETQYF.

This clonotype was observed many times. The chain has TRBV9 and TRBJ2-4; tentative D call: TRBD2 (6 bases). Trimming pared 0 bases from V and 1 base from J, leaving 11 bases between. Germline V lookup: CDR1 SGDLS, CDR2 YYNGEE. This CDR3 spans 16 amino acids. The CDR3 DNA is TGTGCCAGCAGCGTAGAGGAAGGAGGGGCCAAAAACATTCAGTACTTC. Translating gives CASSVEEGGAKNIQYF.

This clonotype was found a few times. V is TRBV28 and J is TRBJ1-1; D perhaps matches TRBD1 (5 bases). V lost 6 bases and J 5 bases, leaving 13 bases between the germline ends. Looked up from germline, CDR1 is MDHEN and CDR2 is SYDVKM. The CDR3 is made up of 13 amino acids. The CDR3 here is CASSRIWGTEAFF. The CDR3 DNA follows: TGTGCCAGCAGCCGCATTTGGGGGACTGAAGCTTTCTTT.

This clonotype came up a few times. This chain joins TRBV5-6 and TRBJ2-5; D ambiguous. Germline values: CDR1 SGHDT, CDR2 YYEEEE. Trimming removed 6 bases at V and 5 bases at J, with 17 bases between. The CDR3 loop spans 14 amino acids. The CDR3 sequence: CASTPGPAGETQYF. The CDR3 nucleotides read TGTGCCAGCACCCCTGGGCCCGCAGGCGAGACCCAGTACTTC.

J is TRBJ2-1 and V is TRBV11-2; a possible D gene is TRBD1 (6 bases). This CDR3 is 12 amino acids long. The V gene's germline CDR1 is SGHAT and CDR2 FQNNGV. Trimming removed 0 bases at V and 15 bases at J, with 12 bases between. The CDR3 DNA follows: TGTGCCAGCAGCTTAGAACAGGGTAAACGGTTCTTC. It encodes CASSLEQGKRFF.

The chain combines TRBV30 with TRBJ1-1, with D possibly TRBD1 on 5 matching bases. Germline CDR1 GTSNPN, CDR2 SVGIG (reference sequence). V was cut by 2 bases and J by 1 base, with 11 bases left in between. The CDR3 spans 14 residues. In DNA form, the CDR3 reads TGTGCCTGGAGTAGAGGGGCTTCGAACACTGAAGCTTTCTTT. This codes for CAWSRGASNTEAFF.